These T cell receptor beta chains were read from a single sample in a study of T cell repertoires in cytomegalovirus infection. MiXCR, run by TCRdb on the reads, gives a single entry per CDR3 protein. Here the sample spans almost 550,000 distinct CDR3 sequences, more than 15% being singletons. Sequencing input: CD8+ T cells from PBMCs. Every receptor here comes from a human donor in good health (CMV status not recorded). Some clones in this sample may be carry-over from other donors' samples. Each CDR3 is given with its conserved first and last residue.

v_call,j_call,cdr3_aa
TRBV9,TRBJ1-1,CASSPLKATEAFF
TRBV28,TRBJ2-3,CASSSTQGLAGGLDVPDTQYF
TRBV10-2,TRBJ2-3,CASSRVGTSGTSTDTQYF
TRBV6-4,TRBJ2-1,CASSDGTSGGTHNEQFF
TRBV25-1,TRBJ1-5,CASSEIGTGNNQPQHF
TRBV30,TRBJ2-7,CASIHRDYHEQYF
TRBV5-5,TRBJ2-7,CASSLLPSSYEQYF
TRBV28,TRBJ1-5,CSAGRPPRVGGNQPQHF
TRBV7-8,TRBJ1-2,CASSLEGLRGYTF
TRBV14,TRBJ2-7,CASSQDEGPGYEQYF
TRBV30,TRBJ2-2,CAWRHPPGGPRYLNTGELFF
TRBV9,TRBJ2-6,CASSPPSTSGGFSGANVLTF
TRBV27,TRBJ2-7,CASSLSAESSYEQYF
TRBV15,TRBJ2-1,CATSRATIYNEQFF
TRBV27,TRBJ2-7,CASSSPQGNEQYF
TRBV7-8,TRBJ2-5,CASSSEGPETQYF
TRBV27,TRBJ2-7,CASSLGQGFEQYF
TRBV27,TRBJ2-1,CASSLGAPLEQFF
TRBV5-1,TRBJ2-2,CASSLYRGSGELFF
TRBV27,TRBJ2-1,CASSLWQADEQFF
TRBV7-9,TRBJ1-5,CASSSMDSNQPQHF
TRBV19,TRBJ2-7,CASRITGGQGVDYEQYF
TRBV9,TRBJ1-5,CASSVGANSNQPQHF
TRBV24-1,TRBJ1-2,CATSDGDSRTNGYTF
TRBV27,TRBJ2-7,CASSFTSGRSEQYF
TRBV5-4,TRBJ2-1,CASSLADSGISSYNEQFF
TRBV29-1,TRBJ1-2,CSVADSDGYTF
TRBV11-2,TRBJ1-2,CASSASGTGDGYTF
TRBV28,TRBJ2-5,CASSFSEGTQYF
TRBV7-9,TRBJ2-7,CASSPRGRGRVNEQYF
TRBV7-9,TRBJ2-1,CASSLAAALAGYNEQFF
TRBV6-5,TRBJ1-1,CASSSPEEANTEAFF
TRBV9,TRBJ2-5,CASSVVGTGVQETQYF